This T cell receptor beta chain was sequenced for a study of shared clonotypes between healthy human individuals. Overall study context: There were three CD4 naive, three CD4 memory, two CD8 naive and one CD8 memory plates per donor. Whole-study results and caveats: Clonotype sharing across donors was expected to vary with sequencing depth.

Details on this clone: What it binds is unknown.

Deep was the level at which the assay was run. Repertoires were generated with immunoSEQ multiplex PCR, while TCRdb's copy carries only in-frame clones and drops some. The table records fewer than 200,000 clones, approximately 61% of them present only once. This CDR3 has 16 amino acids. Trimming shortened V by 5 bases and J by 6 bases, and 22 bases separated the two germline ends. The germline V gene has CDR1 SEHNR and CDR2 FQNEAQ (reference sequence). Investigators divided CD4+ cells into CD45RA+ naive and CD45RA-negative memory subsets. The sample comprised memory CD4+ T cells sorted from blood. Subset indicated: CD45RA-negative fraction. The clonotype comes from a man between 25 and 39 years old in good health. The genes are TRBV7-9 and TRBJ1-2; D may be TRBD1 (5 bases). The CDR3 DNA reads as TGTGCCAGCAGCACCCAGGGAGGAGGTATTGTACATGGCTACACCTTC. Protein product: CASSTQGGGIVHGYTF.